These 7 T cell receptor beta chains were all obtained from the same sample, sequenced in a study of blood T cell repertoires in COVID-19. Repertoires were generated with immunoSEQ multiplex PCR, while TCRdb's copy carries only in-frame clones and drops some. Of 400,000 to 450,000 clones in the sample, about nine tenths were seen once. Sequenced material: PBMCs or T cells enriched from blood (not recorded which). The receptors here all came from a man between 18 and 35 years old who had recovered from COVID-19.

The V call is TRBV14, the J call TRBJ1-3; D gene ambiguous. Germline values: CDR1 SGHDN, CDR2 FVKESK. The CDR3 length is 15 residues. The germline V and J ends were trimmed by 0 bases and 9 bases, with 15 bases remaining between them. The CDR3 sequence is CASSQDRWARGTIYF. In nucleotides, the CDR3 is TGTGCCAGCAGCCAAGACAGATGGGCTCGGGGCACCATATATTTT.

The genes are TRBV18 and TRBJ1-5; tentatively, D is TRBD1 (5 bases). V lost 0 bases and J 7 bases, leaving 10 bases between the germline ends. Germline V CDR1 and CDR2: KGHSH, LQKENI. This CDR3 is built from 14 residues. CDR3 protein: CASSPPGEGQPQHF. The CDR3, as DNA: TGTGCCAGCTCACCACCGGGGGAGGGGCAGCCCCAGCATTTT.

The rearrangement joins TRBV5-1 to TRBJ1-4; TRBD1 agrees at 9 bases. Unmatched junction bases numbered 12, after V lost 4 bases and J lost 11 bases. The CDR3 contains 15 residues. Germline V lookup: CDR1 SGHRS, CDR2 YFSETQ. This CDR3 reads CASSISVQGAGKLFF. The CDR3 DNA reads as TGCGCCAGCAGCATATCCGTACAGGGGGCGGGGAAACTGTTTTTT.

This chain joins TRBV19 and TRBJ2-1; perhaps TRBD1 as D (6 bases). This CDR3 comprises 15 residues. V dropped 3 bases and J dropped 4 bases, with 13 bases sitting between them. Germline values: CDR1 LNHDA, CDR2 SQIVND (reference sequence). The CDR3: CASSISGAKYNEQFF. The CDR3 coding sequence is TGTGCCAGTAGTATCTCAGGGGCCAAATACAATGAGCAGTTCTTC.

CDR3: CASSLFMENQPQHF. DNA for the CDR3: TGTGCCAGCAGCTTGTTTATGGAGAATCAGCCCCAGCATTTT. J is TRBJ1-5 and V is TRBV5-5; D is unclear. Germline loops: CDR1 SGHKS, CDR2 YYEKEE (reference sequence). CDR3 length: 14 residues. V was trimmed by 1 base and J by 4 bases, leaving 9 bases between them.

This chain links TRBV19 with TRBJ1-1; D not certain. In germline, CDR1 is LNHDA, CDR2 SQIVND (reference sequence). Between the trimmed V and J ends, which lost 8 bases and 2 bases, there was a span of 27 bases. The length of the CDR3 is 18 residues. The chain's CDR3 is CASGRPYSIYRQNTEAFF. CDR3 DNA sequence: TGTGCCAGTGGTCGGCCGTACAGCATCTACAGACAAAACACTGAAGCTTTCTTT.

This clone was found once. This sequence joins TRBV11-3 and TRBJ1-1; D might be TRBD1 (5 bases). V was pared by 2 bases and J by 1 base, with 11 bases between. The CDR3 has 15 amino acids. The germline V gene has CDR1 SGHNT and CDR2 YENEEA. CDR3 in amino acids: CASSLRGSGNTEAFF. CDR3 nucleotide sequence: TGTGCCAGCAGCTTAAGGGGATCTGGGAACACTGAAGCTTTCTTT.